This T cell receptor (beta chain) derives from a study of T cells in women clearing cervical HPV infection. Germline CDR1 is LNHDA and CDR2 is SQIVND (reference sequence). The junction had 6 bases not matched to a gene; V was cut back by 7 bases and J by 5 bases. This CDR3 spans 14 amino acids. Comments on this clone: Read sequence stops 3 residues before the CDR3 end, and the germline J gene provides the missing end.

Measured with immunoSEQ multiplex PCR; TCRdb has only the in-frame clones, and not every one. This sample lists under 50,000 clones; its ten largest clones have approximately 6%. The sequencing sample was made of blood buffy coat. The chain links TRBV19 to TRBJ2-1, with 9 bases identical to TRBD2. This sequence originates from a woman aged 18-69 years with a cervical HPV16 infection that either progressed to CIN3+ or cleared (not recorded which). CDR3 bases read: TGTGCCAGTACCCCCGGGACTAGCAACAATGAG. Translated, it gives CASTPGTSNNE. The CDR3 in its entirety is CASTPGTSNNEQFF.